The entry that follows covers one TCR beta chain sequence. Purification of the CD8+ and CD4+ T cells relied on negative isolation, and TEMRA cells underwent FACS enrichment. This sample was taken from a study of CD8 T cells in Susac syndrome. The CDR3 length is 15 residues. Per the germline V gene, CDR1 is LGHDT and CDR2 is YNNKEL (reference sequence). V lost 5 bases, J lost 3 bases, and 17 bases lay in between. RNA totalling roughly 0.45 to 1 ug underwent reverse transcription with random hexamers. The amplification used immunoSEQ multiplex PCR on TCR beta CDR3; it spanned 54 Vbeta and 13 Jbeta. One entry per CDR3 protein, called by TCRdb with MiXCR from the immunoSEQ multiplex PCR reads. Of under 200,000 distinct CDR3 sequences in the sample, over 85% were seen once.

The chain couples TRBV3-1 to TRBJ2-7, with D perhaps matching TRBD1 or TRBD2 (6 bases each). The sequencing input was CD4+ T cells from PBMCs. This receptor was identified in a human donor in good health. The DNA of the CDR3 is TGTGCCAGCAGCGACGGGGGCTGGACTGGCTACGAGCAGTACTTC. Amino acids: CASSDGGWTGYEQYF.